These 15 T cell receptor beta chains share one sample of origin, sequenced in a study of early T cells in non-severe SARS-CoV-2 infection. TCRdb reprocessed the 5' RACE reads via MiXCR and lists one record per CDR3 protein. The sample yields about 99,000 distinct CDR3 sequences, roughly 17% seen once. Sequencing was carried out using whole blood. These receptors came from an adult who was a healthcare worker with PCR-confirmed SARS-CoV-2 infection or an uninfected control (not recorded which).

This clonotype was counted only a few times. The chain recombines TRBV12-3 or TRBV12-4 with TRBJ2-7; no definite D call. The V gene lost 4 bases and the J gene lost 1 base, with 11 bases spanning the gap. This CDR3 has 14 residues. The CDR3 bases are TGTGCCAGCAGTTCCATGGCCTCATCCTACGAGCAGTACTTC. Its protein is CASSSMASSYEQYF.

As DNA, the CDR3 is TGCAGTGCTAGTCTGCGGGAGGGCCTCTACAATGAGCAGTTCTTC. Translating gives CSASLREGLYNEQFF. This chain uses TRBV20-1 with TRBJ2-1; 9 bases agree with TRBD2. CDR3 length: 15 amino acids. The J segment lost 3 bases and the V segment lost 3 bases, leaving 6 bases of the junction unmatched. CDR1 is DFQATT, CDR2 SNEGSKA, per germline (reference sequence).

This clonotype was counted between two and nine times. This chain connects TRBV24-1 to TRBJ1-5; D is uncertain. The germline CDR1 and CDR2 sequences are KGHDR and SFDVKD. This CDR3 contains 14 residues. The ends were cut back, 5 bases at V and 1 base at J, with 8 bases in the middle. The CDR3 loop is CATSVPGSNQPQHF. The CDR3 coding sequence is TGTGCCACCAGTGTTCCCGGGAGCAATCAGCCCCAGCATTTT.

This clonotype showed up just a few times. The CDR3 protein is CASSWGSHTGELFF. In DNA form, the CDR3 reads TGTGCCAGCTCATGGGGCAGTCACACCGGGGAGCTGTTTTTT. The chain has TRBV18 and TRBJ2-2, with D possibly matching TRBD1 (5 bases). Trimming pared 5 bases from V and 3 bases from J, leaving 10 bases between. There are 14 residues in the CDR3. The germline gives CDR1 KGHSH, CDR2 LQKENI. The variable domain in full, completed from reference TRBV18 and TRBJ2-2, reads NAGVMQNPRHLVRRRGQEARLRCSPMKGHSHVYWYRQLPEEGLKFMVYLQKENIIDESGMPKERFSAEFPKEGPSILRIQQVVRGDSAAYFCASSWGSHTGELFFGEGSRLTVL.

The rearrangement uses TRBV30 and TRBJ1-5; a weak D match, TRBD1 (5 bases). The CDR3 sequence is 16 residues long. Trimming left V 0 bases short and J 1 base short, with 13 bases between. Germline lookup yields CDR1 GTSNPN and CDR2 SVGIG (reference sequence). CDR3 sequence (DNA): TGTGCCTGGAGTGTATTTCCGGGGGGGAGCAATCAGCCCCAGCATTTT. Its protein product is CAWSVFPGGSNQPQHF.

This clonotype was found many times. The chain couples TRBV11-2 to TRBJ2-7; 8 positions match TRBD2. After removal of 5 bases from V and 4 bases from J, the junction contained 7 bases not matched to a gene. Per the germline V gene, CDR1 is SGHAT and CDR2 is FQNNGV. This CDR3 is 14 amino acids long. As DNA, the CDR3 is TGTGCCAGCAGCGCCCTGGCGGGAGGATACGAGCAGTACTTC. It encodes CASSALAGGYEQYF.

The chain links TRBV7-2 to TRBJ2-7, with D perhaps assigned TRBD1 or TRBD2 (5 bases each). Germline V gives CDR1 SGHTA, CDR2 FQGNSA. The CDR3 is 13 amino acids. The V gene lost 3 bases and the J gene lost 5 bases, with 11 bases spanning the gap. CDR3 sequence: CASSFPVGDEQYF. CDR3 DNA: TGTGCCAGCAGCTTCCCCGTGGGGGACGAGCAGTACTTC.

The genes are TRBV3-1 and TRBJ1-2; a weak D match, TRBD1 (6 bases). Germline lookup yields CDR1 LGHDT and CDR2 YNNKEL (reference sequence). Trimming cost V 3 bases and J 2 bases, with 7 bases left between them. This CDR3 contains 13 residues. The chain's CDR3 is CASSHGQNYGYTF. The CDR3 region has the DNA TGTGCCAGCAGCCATGGACAGAACTATGGCTACACCTTC.

This clonotype appeared many times. This chain connects TRBV19 to TRBJ1-5, with TRBD1 matching over 10 bases. J gave up 7 bases and V 9 bases, and 9 bases lay outside the gene matches. CDR1 is LNHDA, CDR2 SQIVND, per germline (reference sequence). There are 14 residues in the CDR3. CDR3 nucleotides: TGTGCCAGCTGGACAGGGGGGGGAATCCAGCCCCAGCATTTT. This codes for CASWTGGGIQPQHF.

For this clonotype: With a much larger clone just one base away, this may be a read error. The chain carries TRBV28 and TRBJ2-5; 7 bases agree with TRBD2. Germline CDR1 reads MDHEN; CDR2 reads SYDVKM. Losses at the gene ends were 2 bases for V and 2 bases for J; bases not matched to a gene: 17. This CDR3 has 19 residues. The CDR3 reads CASSLGLEILPSDQETQYF. For the CDR3, the DNA is TGTGCCAGCAGTTTAGGACTAGAAATTCTCCCCTCGGATCAAGAGACCCAGTACTTC.

This clonotype was detected a few times. V is TRBV6-2 or TRBV6-3 and J is TRBJ2-1, with 11 bases that match TRBD2. J was trimmed by 8 bases and V by 6 bases; bases with no gene match: 9. This CDR3 has 15 amino acids. Looked up from germline, CDR1 is MNHEY and CDR2 is SVGEGT. Here the CDR3 DNA reads TGTGCCAGCAGCCCTATAGCGGGAGGGGGGGATGAGCAGTTCTTC. This sequence encodes CASSPIAGGGDEQFF.

The chain joins TRBV4-3 to TRBJ1-6; no reliable D call. There are 17 residues in the CDR3. Germline V gene lookup returns CDR1 LGHNA and CDR2 YSLEER. Trimming cost V 1 base and J 0 bases, with 10 bases left between them. The CDR3 loop reads CASSQGPGSSYNSPLHF. CDR3 bases: TGCGCCAGCAGCCAAGGACCGGGGAGCTCCTATAATTCACCCCTCCACTTT.

This clonotype was picked up a small number of times. The genes are TRBV5-1 and TRBJ2-6; D unclear. CDR3 length equals 17 residues. The germline CDR1 and CDR2 sequences are SGHRS and YFSETQ. V shed 3 bases and J shed 2 bases, with 15 bases lying between them. The chain's CDR3 is CASSYLQGGAGANVLTF. CDR3 DNA sequence: TGCGCCAGCAGCTACCTACAAGGTGGGGCTGGGGCCAACGTCCTGACTTTC.

This clonotype was seen repeatedly, ten times or more. The rearrangement uses TRBV7-9 and TRBJ2-3; perhaps TRBD1 as D (5 bases). CDR1 SEHNR and CDR2 FQNEAQ come from the germline V gene (reference sequence). V lost 10 bases and J 0 bases, leaving 11 bases between the germline ends. CDR3 length: 13 amino acids. CDR3 DNA sequence: TGTGCCATCGTGACAGCTAGCACAGATACGCAGTATTTT. Amino acids: CAIVTASTDTQYF.

This clonotype was picked up a small number of times. The chain joins TRBV18 to TRBJ1-6, with D tentatively TRBD1 (6 bases). Looked up from germline, CDR1 is KGHSH and CDR2 is LQKENI. The CDR3 runs to 17 residues. The germline V and J ends were trimmed by 2 bases and 10 bases, with 21 bases remaining between them. For the CDR3, the DNA is TGTGCCAGCTCACCAATTGGGGGGCTGCGGGCGGCCTCACCCCTCCACTTT. It yields the protein CASSPIGGLRAASPLHF.